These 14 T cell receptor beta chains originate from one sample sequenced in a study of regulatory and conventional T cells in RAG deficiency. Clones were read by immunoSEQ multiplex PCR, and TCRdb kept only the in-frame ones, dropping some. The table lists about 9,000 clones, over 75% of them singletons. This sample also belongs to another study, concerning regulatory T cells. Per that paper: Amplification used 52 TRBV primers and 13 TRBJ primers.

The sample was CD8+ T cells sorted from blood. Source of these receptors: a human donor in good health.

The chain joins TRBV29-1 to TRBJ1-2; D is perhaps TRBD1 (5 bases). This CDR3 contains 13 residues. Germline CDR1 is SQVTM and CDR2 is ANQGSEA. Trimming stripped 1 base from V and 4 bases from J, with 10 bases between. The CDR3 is CSVEADRAYGYTF. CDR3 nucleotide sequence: TGCAGCGTTGAAGCCGACAGAGCCTATGGCTACACCTTC.

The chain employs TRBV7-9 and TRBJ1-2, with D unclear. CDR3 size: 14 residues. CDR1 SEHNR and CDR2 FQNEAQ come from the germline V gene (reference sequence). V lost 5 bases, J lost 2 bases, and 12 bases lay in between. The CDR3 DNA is TGTGCCAGCAGCCTCCGGGAGGCGAACTATGGCTACACCTTC. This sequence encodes CASSLREANYGYTF.

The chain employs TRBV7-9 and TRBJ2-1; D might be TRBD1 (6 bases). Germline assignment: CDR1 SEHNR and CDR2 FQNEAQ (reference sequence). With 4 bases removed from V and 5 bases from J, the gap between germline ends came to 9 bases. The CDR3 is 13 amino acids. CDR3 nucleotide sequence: TGTGCCAGCAGCTCAGCAGGGGACAATGAGCAGTTCTTC. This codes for CASSSAGDNEQFF. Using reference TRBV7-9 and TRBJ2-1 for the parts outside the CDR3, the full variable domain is DTGVSQNPRHKITKRGQNVTFRCDPISEHNRLYWYRQTLGQGPEFLTYFQNEAQLEKSRLLSDRFSAERPKGSFSTLEIQRTEQGDSAMYLCASSSAGDNEQFFGPGTRLTVL.

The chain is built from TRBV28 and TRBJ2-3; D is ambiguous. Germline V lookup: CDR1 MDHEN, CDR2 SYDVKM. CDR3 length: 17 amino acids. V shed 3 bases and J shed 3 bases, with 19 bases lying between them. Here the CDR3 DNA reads TGTGCCAGCAGTTTTGACCCTACAGACTCTATAACAGATACGCAGTATTTT. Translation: CASSFDPTDSITDTQYF. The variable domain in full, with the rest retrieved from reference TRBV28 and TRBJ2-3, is DVKVTQSSRYLVKRTGEKVFLECVQDMDHENMFWYRQDPGLGLRLIYFSYDVKMKEKGDIPEGYSVSREKKERFSLILESASTNQTSMYLCASSFDPTDSITDTQYFGPGTRLTVL.

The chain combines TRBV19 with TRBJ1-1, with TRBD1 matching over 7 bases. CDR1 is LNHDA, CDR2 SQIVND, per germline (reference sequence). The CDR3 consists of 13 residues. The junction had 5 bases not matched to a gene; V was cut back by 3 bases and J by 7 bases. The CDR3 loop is CASSIRQGNEAFF. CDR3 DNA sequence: TGTGCCAGTAGTATCCGACAGGGTAATGAAGCTTTCTTT.

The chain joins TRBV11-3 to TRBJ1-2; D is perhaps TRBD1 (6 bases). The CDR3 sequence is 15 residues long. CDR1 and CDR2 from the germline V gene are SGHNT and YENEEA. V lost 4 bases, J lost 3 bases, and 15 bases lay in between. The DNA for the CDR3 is TGTGCCAGCAGCTCGAACCAGGGGCCTTACTATGGCTACACCTTC. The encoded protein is CASSSNQGPYYGYTF.

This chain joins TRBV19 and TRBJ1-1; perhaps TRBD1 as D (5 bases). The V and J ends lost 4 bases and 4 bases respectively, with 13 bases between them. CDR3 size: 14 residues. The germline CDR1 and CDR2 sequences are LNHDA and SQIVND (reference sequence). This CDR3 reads CASSTRGAGTEAFF. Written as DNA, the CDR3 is TGTGCCAGTAGTACTAGGGGCGCGGGCACTGAAGCTTTCTTT.

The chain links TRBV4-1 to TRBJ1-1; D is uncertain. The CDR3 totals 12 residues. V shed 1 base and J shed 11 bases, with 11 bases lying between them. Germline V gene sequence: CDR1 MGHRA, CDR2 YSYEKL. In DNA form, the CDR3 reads TGCGCCAGCAGCCAAGTTCTCGGTTTCGCTTTCTTT. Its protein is CASSQVLGFAFF.

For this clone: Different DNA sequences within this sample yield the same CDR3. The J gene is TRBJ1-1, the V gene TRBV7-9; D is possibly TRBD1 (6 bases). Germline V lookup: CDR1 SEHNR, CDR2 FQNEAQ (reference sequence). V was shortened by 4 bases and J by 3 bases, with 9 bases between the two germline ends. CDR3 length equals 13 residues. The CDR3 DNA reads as TGTGCCAGCAGCTCAAGGGGGGACACTGAAGCTTTCTTT. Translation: CASSSRGDTEAFF.

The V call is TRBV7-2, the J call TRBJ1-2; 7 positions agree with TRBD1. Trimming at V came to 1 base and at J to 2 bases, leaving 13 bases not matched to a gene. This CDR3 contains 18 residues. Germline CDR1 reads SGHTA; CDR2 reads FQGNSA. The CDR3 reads CASSLVPGTVGRNYGYTF. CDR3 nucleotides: TGTGCCAGCAGCTTAGTCCCCGGGACAGTGGGGCGAAACTATGGCTACACCTTC.

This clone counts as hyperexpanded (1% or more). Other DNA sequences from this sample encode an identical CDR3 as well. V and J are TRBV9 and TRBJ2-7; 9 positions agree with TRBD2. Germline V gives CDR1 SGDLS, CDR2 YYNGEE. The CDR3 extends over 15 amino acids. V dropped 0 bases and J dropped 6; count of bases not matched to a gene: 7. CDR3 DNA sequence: TGTGCCAGCAGCGTAGACGGCGGGAGGGCCCGCGAGCAGTACTTC. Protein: CASSVDGGRAREQYF.

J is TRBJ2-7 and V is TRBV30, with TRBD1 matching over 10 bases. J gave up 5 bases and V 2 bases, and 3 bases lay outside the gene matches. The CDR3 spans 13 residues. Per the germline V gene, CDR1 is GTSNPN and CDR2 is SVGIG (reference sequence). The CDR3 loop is CAWSTGTGDEQYF. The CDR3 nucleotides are TGTGCCTGGAGTACCGGGACAGGGGACGAGCAGTACTTC.

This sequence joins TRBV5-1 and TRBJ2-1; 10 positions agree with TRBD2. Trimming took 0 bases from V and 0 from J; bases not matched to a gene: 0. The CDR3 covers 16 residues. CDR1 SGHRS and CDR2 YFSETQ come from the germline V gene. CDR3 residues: CASSLASGSSYNEQFF. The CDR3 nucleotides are TGCGCCAGCAGCTTGGCTAGCGGGAGCTCCTACAATGAGCAGTTCTTC.

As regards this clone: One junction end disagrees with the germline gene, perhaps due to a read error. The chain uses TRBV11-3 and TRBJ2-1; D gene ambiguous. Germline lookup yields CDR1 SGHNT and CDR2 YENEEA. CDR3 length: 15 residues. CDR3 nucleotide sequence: TGTGCCAGCAGCCTAGAGTTTGAATCCTACAATGAGCAGTTCTTC. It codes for CASSLEFESYNEQFF.